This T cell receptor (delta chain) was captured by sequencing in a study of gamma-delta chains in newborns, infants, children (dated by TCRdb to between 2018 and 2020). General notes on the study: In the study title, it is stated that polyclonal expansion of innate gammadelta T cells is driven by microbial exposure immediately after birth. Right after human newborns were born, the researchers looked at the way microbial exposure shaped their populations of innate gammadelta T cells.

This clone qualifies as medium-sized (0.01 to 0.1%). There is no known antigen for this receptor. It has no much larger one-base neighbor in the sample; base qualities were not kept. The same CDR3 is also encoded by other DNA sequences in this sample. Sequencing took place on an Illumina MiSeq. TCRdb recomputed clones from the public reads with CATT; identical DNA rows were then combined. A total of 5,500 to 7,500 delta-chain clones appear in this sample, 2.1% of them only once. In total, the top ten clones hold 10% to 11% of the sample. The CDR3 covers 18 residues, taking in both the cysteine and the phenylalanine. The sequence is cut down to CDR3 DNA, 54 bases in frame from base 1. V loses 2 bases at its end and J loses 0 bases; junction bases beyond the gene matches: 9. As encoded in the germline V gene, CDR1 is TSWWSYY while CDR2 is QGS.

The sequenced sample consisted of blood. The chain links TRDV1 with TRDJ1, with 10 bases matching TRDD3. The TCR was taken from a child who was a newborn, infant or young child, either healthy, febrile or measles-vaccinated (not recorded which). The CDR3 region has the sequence CALGEVPTLGDNTDKLIF. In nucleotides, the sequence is TGTGCTCTTGGGGAAGTCCCTACCCTGGGGGATAACACCGATAAACTCATCTTT.